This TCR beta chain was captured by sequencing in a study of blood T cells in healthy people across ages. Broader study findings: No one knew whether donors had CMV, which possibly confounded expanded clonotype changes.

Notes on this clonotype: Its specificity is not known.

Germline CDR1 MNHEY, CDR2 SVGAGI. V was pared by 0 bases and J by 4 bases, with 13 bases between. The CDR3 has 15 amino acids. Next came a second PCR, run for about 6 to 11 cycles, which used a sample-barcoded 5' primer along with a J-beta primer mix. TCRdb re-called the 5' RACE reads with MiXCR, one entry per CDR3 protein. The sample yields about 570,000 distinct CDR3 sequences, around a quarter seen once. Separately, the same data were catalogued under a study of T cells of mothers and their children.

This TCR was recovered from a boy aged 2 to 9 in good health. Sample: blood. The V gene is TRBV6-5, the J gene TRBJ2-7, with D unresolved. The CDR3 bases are TGTGCCAGCAGTTACTCGACTGGAGTAGGGTACGAGCAGTACTTC. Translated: CASSYSTGVGYEQYF.